The next 10 T cell receptor beta chains were all read from a single sample in a study of T cell responses to AZD1222 COVID-19 vaccine. This table comes from immunoSEQ multiplex PCR, and its TCRdb copy is limited to in-frame clones, with some not included. Here the sample spans about 190,000 clones, roughly 90% being singletons. This sample comprised peripheral blood, obtained on day 0 of AZD1222 vaccination. These receptor sequences come from an adult in good health.

This clone has just one count. The genes are TRBV28 and TRBJ1-5; D unresolved. This CDR3 contains 12 residues. Between the trimmed V and J ends, which lost 7 bases and 7 bases, there was a span of 11 bases. CDR1 and CDR2 (germline): MDHEN, SYDVKM. Written as DNA, the CDR3 is TGTGCCAGCACTCTACCGGGACAGCCCCAGCATTTT. This encodes CASTLPGQPQHF.

This rearrangement joins TRBV6-2 or TRBV6-3 to TRBJ1-2; D is unclear. The CDR3 consists of 15 residues. Trimming shortened V by 4 bases and J by 4 bases, and 16 bases separated the two germline ends. The V gene's germline CDR1 is MNHEY and CDR2 SVGEGT. This CDR3 reads CASSSRMMLIYGYTF. The CDR3, as DNA: TGTGCCAGCAGTTCGAGGATGATGCTGATCTATGGCTACACCTTC.

The chain combines TRBV12-3 or TRBV12-4 with TRBJ1-5; D perhaps matches TRBD1 (5 bases). Trimming removed 7 bases at V and 6 bases at J, with 13 bases between. CDR3 length: 13 residues. CDR3 coding DNA: TGTGCCAGCAAAAAATCTGGGGGTCAGCCCCAGCATTTT. The encoded protein is CASKKSGGQPQHF.

The chain has TRBV7-6 and TRBJ2-1, with D possibly being TRBD2 (7 bases). The V gene lost 4 bases and the J gene lost 9 bases, with 25 bases spanning the gap. The CDR3 spans 17 residues. The germline gives CDR1 SGHVS, CDR2 FNYEAQ. The CDR3 reads CASSSDWAGAGRGEQFF. Written as DNA, the CDR3 is TGTGCCAGCAGCTCTGACTGGGCGGGGGCCGGCCGCGGTGAGCAGTTCTTC.

This rearrangement joins TRBV9 to TRBJ1-2, with 7 bases lining up with TRBD1. Germline CDR1 and CDR2: SGDLS and YYNGEE. V gave up 3 bases and J gave up 2 bases; unmatched junction bases: 10. The CDR3 runs to 16 residues. Written as DNA, the CDR3 is TGTGCCAGCAGCGCCCAAGGGAGGGGGCGAAACTATGGCTACACCTTC. Its translation is CASSAQGRGRNYGYTF.

The chain couples TRBV5-4 to TRBJ1-1, with no clear D. There are 14 residues in the CDR3. Germline V gives CDR1 SGHNT, CDR2 YYREEE (reference sequence). Trimming removed 0 bases from V and 1 base from J, with 7 bases in between. The CDR3 reads CASSLGAENTEAFF. CDR3 coding DNA: TGTGCCAGCAGCTTGGGGGCAGAGAACACTGAAGCTTTCTTT.

This chain links TRBV27 with TRBJ2-7; TRBD2 might be the D (6 bases). CDR1 and CDR2 from the germline V gene are MNHEY and SMNVEV (reference sequence). There are 15 residues in the CDR3. Between the trimmed V and J ends, which lost 5 bases and 0 bases, there was a span of 14 bases. CDR3 sequence: CASSLGGGSSYEQYF. CDR3 DNA: TGTGCCAGCAGTCTCGGTGGGGGGAGCTCCTACGAGCAGTACTTC.

The chain couples TRBV5-1 to TRBJ2-7, with TRBD1 matching over 12 bases. CDR1 and CDR2 from the germline V gene are SGHRS and YFSETQ. This CDR3 region has 15 residues. V gave up 6 bases and J gave up 2 bases; unmatched junction bases: 6. Written as DNA, the CDR3 is TGCGCCAGCACGGGGGACAGGGGGCTTACCTACGAGCAGTACTTC. Amino acid sequence: CASTGDRGLTYEQYF.

The chain joins TRBV5-5 to TRBJ1-1, with 11 positions matching TRBD1. This CDR3 contains 15 residues. With V trimmed by 5 bases and J by 4 bases, 7 bases remained unmatched. Per germline, CDR1 SGHKS and CDR2 YYEKEE (reference sequence). CDR3 loop: CASRQRTGGSTEAFF. In nucleotides, the CDR3 is TGTGCCAGCAGACAACGGACAGGGGGCAGCACTGAAGCTTTCTTT. The whole variable domain, filled in from reference TRBV5-5 and TRBJ1-1, reads DAGVTQSPTHLIKTRGQQVTLRCSPISGHKSVSWYQQVLGQGPQFIFQYYEKEERGRGNFPDRFSARQFPNYSSELNVNALLLGDSALYLCASRQRTGGSTEAFFGQGTRLTVV.

The chain combines TRBV12-3 or TRBV12-4 with TRBJ1-2; the match to TRBD1 covers 8 bases. The V segment lost 6 bases and the J segment 7 bases; nucleotides outside the gene matches: 7. The CDR3 covers 13 residues. The CDR3 DNA reads as TGTGCCAGCAGAGCGGACAGGGTGAGTGGCTACACCTTC. Protein sequence: CASRADRVSGYTF.